The T cell receptor beta chain under discussion was sequenced for a study of human T cells and chemical hapten exposure. Study observations and caveats: Having alopecia, donors may respond immunologically unlike healthy people. Those TCRs sitting above 1 in 1000 frequency stayed the same with DPC sensitization.

This clonotype has only a few counts. Its cognate antigen is unknown. TCRdb reanalysed the RACE reads using MiXCR and keeps one entry per CDR3 protein. The sample consists of approximately 91,000 distinct CDR3 sequences, around 10% of them appearing once. Germline lookup yields CDR1 SGHVS and CDR2 FNYEAQ. CDR3 length: 17 amino acids. V was shortened by 6 bases and J by 0 bases, with 17 bases between the two germline ends. The time point: patch test 2, 6 weeks after DPC sensitization. Treatment defined: therapeutic diphenylcyclopropenone sensitization with weekly scalp DPC. Unfractionated whole blood served as the source for total RNA extraction.

The TCR was taken from a man aged 18 to 29 with alopecia areata. Some clones in this sample may be carry-over from other donors' samples. The chain links TRBV7-6 to TRBJ1-4; D is perhaps TRBD1 (5 bases). This specimen consisted of whole blood, obtained in connection with sensitization to the hapten diphenylcyclopropenone (DPC). CDR3 loop: CASSGDSRPTTNEKLFF. CDR3 sequence (DNA): TGTGCCAGCAGTGGAGACAGCCGACCCACAACTAATGAAAAACTGTTTTTT.